Shown below are 2 T cell receptor beta chains from a single sample sequenced in a study of tumor-infiltrating lymphocytes in primary liver carcinoma. Co-extraction of RNA and DNA was performed on 20-30 mg of unsorted bulk tissue. The authors made TCR beta cDNA from approximately 490 ng total RNA with a constant-region primer. Three rounds of nested multiplex PCR with slightly modified ARM-PCR produced TCR beta libraries. A C-beta reverse primer was combined with TRBV1-TRBV30 forward primers in the first two PCR rounds, and each round had 9 to 10 cycles. TCRdb reprocessed the multiplex PCR reads with MiXCR, giving one entry per CDR3 protein. Of about 99,000 distinct CDR3 sequences in the sample, approximately 68% were seen once. Sequencing used liver tumor tissue from sampling region 5. Subset here: tumor region T5, tumor centre. The receptors derive from a woman aged 55-69 years with primary liver carcinoma and hepatitis B virus infection.

Concerning this clonotype itself: A much more abundant neighbour one base away suggests this may be a read error. The chain is built from TRBV4-2 and TRBJ2-1; possibly TRBD1 for D (6 bases). Trimming took off 4 bases at V and 7 bases at J, with 14 bases between the two ends. Looked up from germline, CDR1 is LGHNA and CDR2 is YNFKEQ. This CDR3 spans 14 amino acids. CDR3 in amino acids: CASSRQEGRNEQFF. The CDR3 coding sequence is TGTGCCAGCAGCCGACAGGAAGGAAGGAATGAGCAGTTCTTC.

Note on this clonotype: As the CDR3 is not closed by the conserved phenylalanine or tryptophan, this likely results from a read error. The V gene is TRBV5-1, the J gene TRBJ1-1, with TRBD1 identical over 9 bases. This CDR3 region has 14 residues. J was trimmed by 2 bases and V by 3 bases; bases with no gene match: 2. Germline lookup yields CDR1 SGHRS and CDR2 YFSETQ. Here the CDR3 DNA reads TGCGCCAGCAGCTGGGGACAGGGTAACACTGAAGCTTTCCTT. This sequence encodes CASSWGQGNTEAFL.